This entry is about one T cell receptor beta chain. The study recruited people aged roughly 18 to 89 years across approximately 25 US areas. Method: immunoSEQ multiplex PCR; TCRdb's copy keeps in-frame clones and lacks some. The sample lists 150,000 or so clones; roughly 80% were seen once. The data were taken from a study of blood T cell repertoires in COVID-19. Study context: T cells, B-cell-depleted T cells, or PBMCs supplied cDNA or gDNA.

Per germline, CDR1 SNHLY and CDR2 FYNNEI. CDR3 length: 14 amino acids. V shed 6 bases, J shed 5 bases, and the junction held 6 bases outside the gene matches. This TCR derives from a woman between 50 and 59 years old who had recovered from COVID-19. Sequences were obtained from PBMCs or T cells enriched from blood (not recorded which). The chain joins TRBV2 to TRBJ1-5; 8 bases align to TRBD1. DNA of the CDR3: TGTGCCAGCAGCAGACAGGGGAATCATCAGCCCCAGCATTTT. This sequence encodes CASSRQGNHQPQHF.